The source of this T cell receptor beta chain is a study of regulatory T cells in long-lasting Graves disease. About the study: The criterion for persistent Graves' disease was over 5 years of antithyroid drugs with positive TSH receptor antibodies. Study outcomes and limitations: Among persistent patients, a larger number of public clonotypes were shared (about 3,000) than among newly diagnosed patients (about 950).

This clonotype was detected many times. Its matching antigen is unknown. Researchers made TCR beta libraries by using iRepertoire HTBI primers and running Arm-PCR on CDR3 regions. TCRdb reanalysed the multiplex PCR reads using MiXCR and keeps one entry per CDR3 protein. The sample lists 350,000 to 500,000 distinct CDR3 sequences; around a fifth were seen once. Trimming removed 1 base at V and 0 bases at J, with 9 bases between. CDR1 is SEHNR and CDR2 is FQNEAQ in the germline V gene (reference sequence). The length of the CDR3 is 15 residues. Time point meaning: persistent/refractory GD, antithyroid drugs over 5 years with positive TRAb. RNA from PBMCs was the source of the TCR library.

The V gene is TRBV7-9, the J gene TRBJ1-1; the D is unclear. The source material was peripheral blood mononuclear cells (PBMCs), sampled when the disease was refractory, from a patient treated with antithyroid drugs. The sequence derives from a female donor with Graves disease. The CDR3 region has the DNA TGTGCCAGCAGCTTAGAGCCGGGTTTGAACACTGAAGCTTTCTTT. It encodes CASSLEPGLNTEAFF.